This TCR beta chain stems from a study of blood T cell repertoires in COVID-19. The overall study: Sites across the United States, Italy and Spain contributed samples from acute and convalescent COVID-19. The analysed material was cDNA or gDNA that came from T cells, B-cell-depleted T cells, or PBMCs.

In the original analysis: Reference gene primers were amplified, and this amplification served to estimate nucleated cell counts. Clones were read by immunoSEQ multiplex PCR, and TCRdb kept only the in-frame ones, dropping some. V and J calls plus clone size are reproduced from that table; the DNA served to infer D and trimming. The profile covers 70,000 to 85,000 clones, with roughly 80% appearing a single time and 15% to 19% taken by the ten largest. This CDR3 region has 14 residues. The specimen was peripheral blood. The chain uses TRBV21-1 and TRBJ1-4; the tabulated D call, TRBD1, remains unverified against the DNA. TRBV21-1 is classified as a pseudogene. This clonotype originated in a woman older than 75 with acute or convalescent COVID-19. The CDR3 DNA reads as TGTGCCAGCACTCGGACATGGTCTAATGAAAAACTGTTTTTT. This encodes CASTRTWSNEKLFF.